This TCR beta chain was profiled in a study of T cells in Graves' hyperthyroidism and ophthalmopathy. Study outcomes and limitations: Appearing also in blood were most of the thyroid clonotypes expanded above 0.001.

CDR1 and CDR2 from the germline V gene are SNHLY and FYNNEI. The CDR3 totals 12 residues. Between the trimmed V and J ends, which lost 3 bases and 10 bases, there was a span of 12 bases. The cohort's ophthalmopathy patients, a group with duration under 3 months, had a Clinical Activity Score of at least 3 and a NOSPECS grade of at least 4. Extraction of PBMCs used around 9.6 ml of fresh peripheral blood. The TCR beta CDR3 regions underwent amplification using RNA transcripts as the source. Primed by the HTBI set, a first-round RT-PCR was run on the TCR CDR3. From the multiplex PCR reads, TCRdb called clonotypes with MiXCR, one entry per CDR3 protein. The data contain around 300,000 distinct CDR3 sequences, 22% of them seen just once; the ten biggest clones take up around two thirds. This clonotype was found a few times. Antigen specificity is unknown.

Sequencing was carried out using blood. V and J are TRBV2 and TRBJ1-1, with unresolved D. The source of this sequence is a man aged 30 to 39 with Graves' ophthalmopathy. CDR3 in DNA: TGTGCCAGCAGTGAGATCGGACGGGGAGCTTTCTTT. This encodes CASSEIGRGAFF.